These T cell receptor beta chains were read from a single sample in a study of shared clonotypes between healthy human individuals. The repertoire was sequenced with immunoSEQ multiplex PCR; TCRdb's copy has only in-frame clones and lacks some. The sample holds 2.5 million or so clones, more than 90% seen once. Sequencing was performed on naive CD4+ T cells sorted from blood. All receptors come from a man aged 18 to 30 in good health. CDR3s include the opening cysteine and the closing phenylalanine or tryptophan. The D gene is left open where the match is weak. Not all rows give a size; the values are once, few, many and, for expanded clones, a class.

v_call	clone_size	j_call	d_call	cdr3_aa	cdr3_nt
TRBV28	.	TRBJ2-1	TRBD2	CATRGGRITSDEQFF	TGTGCCACCCGGGGAGGGAGGATTACTTCGGATGAGCAGTTCTTC
TRBV27	.	TRBJ1-3	.	CASRGMIGNTIYF	TGTGCCAGCAGGGGGATGATTGGAAACACCATATATTTT
TRBV4-1	.	TRBJ2-7	TRBD2	CASSTPGLAGGGLYEQYF	TGCGCCAGCAGTACCCCGGGACTAGCGGGAGGTGGACTCTACGAGCAGTACTTC
TRBV6-5	.	TRBJ2-1	TRBD2	CASSLTGGPAEQFF	TGTGCCAGCAGTCTTACGGGGGGTCCGGCTGAGCAGTTCTTC
TRBV4-2	.	TRBJ1-5	TRBD1	CASSQGGDRGFSNQPQHF	TGTGCCAGCAGCCAAGGTGGGGACAGAGGATTTAGTAATCAGCCCCAGCATTTT
TRBV19	.	TRBJ2-3	.	CASSIGASRGYTDTQYF	TGTGCCAGTAGTATCGGGGCCTCCCGGGGGTACACAGATACGCAGTATTTT
TRBV2	.	TRBJ2-7	TRBD1	CASSGQGILDEQYF	TGTGCCAGCAGTGGACAGGGGATTCTGGACGAGCAGTACTTC
TRBV20-1	.	TRBJ2-5	.	CSASPSETQYF	TGCAGTGCTAGTCCGAGTGAGACCCAGTACTTC
TRBV7-6	.	TRBJ2-1	.	CASSSRAQGGEQFF	TGTGCCAGCAGCAGCCGGGCCCAAGGTGGAGAGCAGTTCTTC
TRBV30	.	TRBJ1-1	.	CAWSGAPGRVGLGENTEAFF	TGTGCCTGGAGCGGGGCCCCGGGGCGGGTTGGGCTGGGGGAGAACACTGAAGCTTTCTTT
TRBV5-4	.	TRBJ2-5	TRBD2	CASSSSGLAGVETQYF	TGTGCCAGCAGCTCGTCGGGGCTAGCGGGAGTAGAGACCCAGTACTTC
TRBV11-2	.	TRBJ2-3	.	CASSLERSDTQYF	TGTGCCAGCAGCTTAGAAAGATCAGATACGCAGTATTTT
TRBV7-6	.	TRBJ2-5	.	CASSLYPGQETQYF	TGTGCCAGCAGCTTATACCCAGGCCAAGAGACCCAGTACTTC
TRBV2	.	TRBJ2-5	TRBD2	CASSEGTSQETQYF	TGTGCCAGCAGTGAAGGGACTAGTCAAGAGACCCAGTACTTC
TRBV29-1	few	TRBJ1-1	TRBD1	CSVVRTGLLNTEAFF	TGCAGCGTCGTCAGGACAGGGCTCCTGAACACTGAAGCTTTCTTT
TRBV7-9	.	TRBJ2-6	.	CAGEGGSGANVLTF	TGTGCCGGGGAAGGGGGCTCTGGGGCCAACGTCCTGACTTTC
TRBV9	.	TRBJ2-2	.	CASSVDPGRRYPGELFF	TGTGCCAGCAGCGTGGACCCTGGTCGACGCTATCCCGGGGAGCTGTTTTTT
TRBV7-9	.	TRBJ2-2	.	CASSISGSGRTGELFF	TGTGCCAGCAGCATTAGCGGCTCCGGAAGGACCGGGGAGCTGTTTTTT
TRBV13	.	TRBJ1-5	.	CASSLRLKAPATGQPQHF	TGTGCCAGCAGCTTACGCCTGAAAGCCCCCGCCACGGGTCAGCCCCAGCATTTT
TRBV23-1	.	TRBJ2-5	.	CASSHRPGWGETQYF	TGCGCCAGCAGTCACCGCCCCGGATGGGGAGAGACCCAGTACTTC
TRBV11-2	.	TRBJ1-5	.	CASSFSQGQPQHF	TGTGCCAGCAGCTTTTCGCAGGGACAGCCCCAGCATTTT
TRBV4-1	.	TRBJ1-3	.	CASSPPLTDSSGNTIYF	TGCGCCAGCAGCCCACCCCTAACCGACAGCTCTGGAAACACCATATATTTT
TRBV7-9	.	TRBJ2-5	.	CASVAGSQETQYF	TGTGCCAGCGTTGCGGGATCGCAAGAGACCCAGTACTTC
TRBV29-1	once	TRBJ1-1	.	CSVVPNTEAFF	TGCAGCGTTGTTCCGAACACTGAAGCTTTCTTT
TRBV19	.	TRBJ2-3	TRBD2	CASSVAGTRVSTDTQYF	TGTGCCAGTAGTGTCGCCGGGACTAGGGTTAGCACAGATACGCAGTATTTT
TRBV5-1	.	TRBJ2-5	TRBD2	CASTTQTGGRETQYF	TGCGCCAGCACCACACAAACGGGGGGTAGGGAGACCCAGTACTTC
TRBV4-1	.	TRBJ1-4	TRBD1	CASSQPETRGAGEKLFF	TGCGCCAGCAGCCAACCGGAGACCAGGGGGGCGGGAGAAAAACTGTTTTTT
TRBV2	.	TRBJ2-5	.	CASSIEETQYF	TGTGCCAGCTCAATCGAGGAGACCCAGTACTTC
TRBV7-9	.	TRBJ2-1	.	CASSEAGTPYNEQFF	TGTGCCAGCAGCGAAGCCGGGACTCCTTACAATGAGCAGTTCTTC
TRBV9	.	TRBJ2-6	.	CASSATGPGANVLTF	TGTGCCAGCAGCGCAACAGGGCCTGGGGCCAACGTCCTGACTTTC